A single sample is the source of the 25 T cell receptor beta chains below, sequenced in a study of T-cell reconstitution after alpha-beta-depleted transplantation in children. The authors prepared the TCRbeta library with unique molecular identifiers. Each CDR3 protein is one row after TCRdb ran MiXCR on the PCR reads. The sample gives around 600,000 distinct CDR3 sequences, 8% to 11% of which show up once; less than 4.5% is in the top ten. The sample in question was PBMCs from the stem cell graft donor, obtained from the stem cell graft. Every receptor here comes from a human donor who donated a stem cell graft to a child with acute myeloid leukemia.

Concerning this clonotype: One base away lies a much larger clone, so this may be a sequencing read error. The V gene is TRBV6-5, the J gene TRBJ2-3; D uncertain. The CDR3 loop spans 14 amino acids. The germline V gene encodes CDR1 MNHEY and CDR2 SVGAGI. The CDR3 nucleotides are TGTGCCAGCAGTTACTCCCGAAACTTAGATACGCAGTTTTTT. It translates to CASSYSRNLDTQFF.

This clonotype has only a few counts. The rearrangement joins TRBV7-3 to TRBJ2-2; 10 bases map to TRBD1. The CDR3 has 17 residues. J lost 5 bases, V lost 5 bases, and 11 bases had no gene match. Germline V gene lookup returns CDR1 SGHTA and CDR2 FQGTGA. CDR3 loop: CASSPHAGTGVTGELFF. DNA for the CDR3: TGTGCCAGCAGCCCCCATGCCGGGACAGGGGTTACCGGGGAGCTGTTTTTT.

This clonotype was recorded at least ten times. V and J are TRBV5-1 and TRBJ2-5, with 8 bases identical to TRBD2. CDR3 length equals 15 residues. J was trimmed by 1 base and V by 2 bases; bases with no gene match: 4. In germline, CDR1 is SGHRS, CDR2 YFSETQ. The CDR3 region has the DNA TGCGCCAGCAGCTTTTCGGGGGGGGTCCAAGAGACCCAGTACTTC. Translated: CASSFSGGVQETQYF.

This clonotype was counted at least ten times. The rearrangement joins TRBV3-1 to TRBJ2-3, with TRBD2 matching over 7 bases. There are 17 residues in the CDR3. V shed 1 base, J shed 4 bases, and the junction held 11 bases outside the gene matches. CDR1 is LGHDT and CDR2 is YNNKEL in the germline V gene (reference sequence). Written as DNA, the CDR3 is TGTGCCAGCAGCCAAGTCCGAGGGGAGGGAAACGCAGATACGCAGTATTTT. Translated: CASSQVRGEGNADTQYF.

The chain employs TRBV5-6 and TRBJ2-7; D not resolved. The CDR3 runs 13 residues. V lost 0 bases, J lost 6 bases, and 10 bases lay in between. Germline V gives CDR1 SGHDT, CDR2 YYEEEE. CDR3: CASSLASWGEQYF. Here the CDR3 DNA reads TGTGCCAGCAGCTTGGCCTCGTGGGGCGAGCAGTACTTC. Together with reference TRBV5-6 and TRBJ2-7, the CDR3 gives the full variable domain: DAGVTQSPTHLIKTRGQQVTLRCSPKSGHDTVSWYQQALGQGPQFIFQYYEEEERQRGNFPDRFSGHQFPNYSSELNVNALLLGDSALYLCASSLASWGEQYFGPGTRLTVT.

Many counts were recorded for this clonotype. The V gene is TRBV4-2, the J gene TRBJ2-2; D is unresolved. The CDR3 has 14 amino acids. The ends were cut back, 6 bases at V and 1 base at J, with 9 bases in the middle. Germline V CDR1 and CDR2: LGHNA, YNFKEQ. The CDR3 DNA follows: TGTGCCAGCAGAAGTCCACAGAACACCGGGGAGCTGTTTTTT. This translates into CASRSPQNTGELFF.

In its sample, this clonotype was seen a few times. The V call is TRBV4-3, the J call TRBJ2-7; 7 bases line up with TRBD2. Germline values: CDR1 LGHNA, CDR2 YSLEER. The J segment lost 1 base and the V segment lost 0 bases, leaving 6 bases of the junction unmatched. The CDR3 is 16 residues long. For the CDR3, the DNA is TGCGCCAGCAGCCAAGAGGGTGGACTAGTGTCCTACGAGCAGTACTTC. As protein: CASSQEGGLVSYEQYF.

J is TRBJ2-3 and V is TRBV7-3, with D perhaps matching TRBD2 (5 bases). There are 13 residues in the CDR3. Germline V gene data show CDR1 as SGHTA and CDR2 as FQGTGA. The V end lost 4 bases, the J end lost 6 bases, and 11 bases lay between the germline ends. CDR3 bases: TGTGCCAGCAGCTCCGAGCCGGGGGATACGCAGTATTTT. This translates into CASSSEPGDTQYF.

The chain has TRBV3-1 and TRBJ2-3, with D possibly called TRBD1 or TRBD2 (5 bases each). The germline CDR1 and CDR2 sequences are LGHDT and YNNKEL (reference sequence). CDR3 size: 16 residues. V dropped 1 base and J dropped 0 bases, with 11 bases sitting between them. For the CDR3, the DNA is TGTGCCAGCAGCCAAGTTGGGACGTTAAGCACAGATACGCAGTATTTT. It codes for CASSQVGTLSTDTQYF.

This clonotype was found many times. The gene calls are TRBV5-1 and TRBJ2-1, with 7 bases lining up with TRBD1. CDR1 SGHRS and CDR2 YFSETQ come from the germline V gene. J was trimmed by 5 bases and V by 1 base; bases with no gene match: 6. CDR3 length equals 15 residues. This chain's CDR3 is CASSLLGGMNNEQFF. For the CDR3, the DNA is TGCGCCAGCAGCTTGCTAGGGGGCATGAACAATGAGCAGTTCTTC.

The chain employs TRBV20-1 and TRBJ2-5; 7 nucleotides agree with TRBD2. Trimming removed 7 bases from V and 4 bases from J; junction bases left unmatched: 9. The CDR3 has 13 residues. In germline, CDR1 is DFQATT, CDR2 SNEGSKA (reference sequence). The CDR3 loop is CSEIAGLAETQYF. CDR3 bases: TGCAGTGAGATAGCGGGTTTGGCAGAGACCCAGTACTTC.

This clonotype has only a few counts. V is TRBV20-1 and J is TRBJ1-1; D perhaps matches TRBD1 (6 bases). The germline V gene encodes CDR1 DFQATT and CDR2 SNEGSKA (reference sequence). The CDR3 has 14 amino acids. Trimming removed 6 bases from V and 5 bases from J, with 19 bases in between. CDR3: CSAKGGQGRTEAFF. DNA for the CDR3: TGCAGTGCCAAGGGGGGGCAGGGGAGGACTGAAGCTTTCTTT.

This sequence joins TRBV5-1 and TRBJ1-2; 9 bases are a match to TRBD1. The CDR3 loop spans 19 amino acids. Germline assignment: CDR1 SGHRS and CDR2 YFSETQ. J was trimmed by 3 bases and V by 3 bases; bases with no gene match: 18. The CDR3 protein is CASSSPNGTGGRWHYGYTF. In DNA form, the CDR3 reads TGCGCCAGCAGCTCCCCAAACGGCACAGGGGGCCGATGGCACTATGGCTACACCTTC.

This clonotype was detected many times. The chain employs TRBV30 and TRBJ2-7; 10 nucleotides align to TRBD2. The germline V gene has CDR1 GTSNPN and CDR2 SVGIG (reference sequence). J lost 0 bases, V lost 4 bases, and 6 bases had no gene match. The CDR3 has 15 residues. The CDR3 reads CAWTRLAGVSYEQYF. The CDR3 region has the DNA TGTGCCTGGACCAGACTAGCGGGTGTCTCCTACGAGCAGTACTTC.

This clonotype occurred many times. The V call is TRBV6-5, the J call TRBJ2-3; no firm D call. Deletions cut 6 bases from V and 0 bases from J, with 4 bases between. The CDR3 covers 12 residues. CDR1 and CDR2 (germline): MNHEY, SVGAGI. The CDR3 loop is CASSSSTDTQYF. The CDR3 DNA reads TGTGCCAGCAGCTCTAGCACAGATACGCAGTATTTT.

This clonotype was counted a few times. The chain has TRBV12-3 or TRBV12-4 and TRBJ1-2, with D possibly matching TRBD1 (5 bases). The ends were cut back, 6 bases at V and 4 bases at J, with 15 bases in the middle. This CDR3 is built from 14 residues. The CDR3 nucleotides read TGTGCCAGCAGCCTCCTGACAGAATCCTATGGCTACACCTTC. Encoded protein: CASSLLTESYGYTF.

Ten or more counts support this clonotype. The chain couples TRBV20-1 to TRBJ1-6; no definite D call. The CDR3 consists of 15 residues. V dropped 2 bases and J dropped 4 bases, with 12 bases sitting between them. Germline CDR1 and CDR2: DFQATT and SNEGSKA (reference sequence). The CDR3 bases are TGCAGTGCTAGATTTGAAGGAGCGTATAATTCACCCCTCCACTTT. Translated: CSARFEGAYNSPLHF.

This clonotype was found many times. The chain is built from TRBV14 and TRBJ2-7; D not resolved. Germline-derived CDR1 and CDR2 are SGHDN and FVKESK. Between the trimmed V and J ends, which lost 4 bases and 0 bases, there was a span of 16 bases. The CDR3 runs to 16 residues. The CDR3 DNA sequence: TGTGCCAGCAGCCCATTTGGCGCCTTATACTCCTACGAGCAGTACTTC. Its protein is CASSPFGALYSYEQYF.

The CDR3 nucleotides are TGTGCCATTTCGACGGGGAACACTGAAGCTTTCTTT. This translates into CAISTGNTEAFF. The chain recombines TRBV6-6 with TRBJ1-1, with no clear D. The CDR3 runs to 12 residues. The V and J ends lost 10 bases and 1 base respectively, with 10 bases between them. Germline V gives CDR1 MNHNY, CDR2 SVGAGI (reference sequence).

The rearrangement links TRBV9 to TRBJ2-7, with D tentatively TRBD1 or TRBD2 (5 bases each). This CDR3 contains 15 residues. Trimming left V 0 bases short and J 0 bases short, with 10 bases between. The germline V gene has CDR1 SGDLS and CDR2 YYNGEE. The DNA for the CDR3 is TGTGCCAGCAGCGTAGAGCCAGGGAGCTCCTACGAGCAGTACTTC. Translated: CASSVEPGSSYEQYF.

In its sample, this clonotype is medium-sized. This chain links TRBV20-1 with TRBJ2-7; 9 nucleotides match TRBD1. This CDR3 comprises 14 residues. Germline V lookup: CDR1 DFQATT, CDR2 SNEGSKA (reference sequence). Trimming at V came to 6 bases and at J to 6 bases, leaving 12 bases not matched to a gene. DNA for the CDR3: TGCAGTGCCAAACCGGGACAGGGAGTCCTCGAGCAGTACTTC. Encoded protein: CSAKPGQGVLEQYF.

This clonotype was observed many times. The rearrangement uses TRBV6-2 or TRBV6-3 and TRBJ1-5, with D uncertain. Germline CDR1 and CDR2: MNHEY and SVGEGT. This CDR3 contains 14 residues. V was shortened by 10 bases and J by 0 bases, with 13 bases between the two germline ends. In DNA form, the CDR3 reads TGTGCCACGCGCGGGCCAGATAGCAATCAGCCCCAGCATTTT. Translated: CATRGPDSNQPQHF.

The chain employs TRBV20-1 and TRBJ1-4; no firm D call. V lost 2 bases and J lost 0, with 7 bases in between. The CDR3 length is 14 residues. Germline CDR1 DFQATT, CDR2 SNEGSKA (reference sequence). CDR3 sequence: CSARRGTTNEKLFF. For the CDR3, the DNA is TGCAGTGCTAGACGAGGTACAACTAATGAAAAACTGTTTTTT.

V usage is TRBV29-1 and J usage is TRBJ2-5, with D possibly called TRBD1 or TRBD2 (6 bases each). Germline CDR1 is SQVTM and CDR2 is ANQGSEA. The CDR3 has 11 residues. Trimming stripped 6 bases from V and 5 bases from J, with 10 bases between. The CDR3 bases are TGCAGCGTGAGGGGGGCGGAGACCCAGTACTTC. It yields the protein CSVRGAETQYF.

The rearrangement links TRBV4-3 to TRBJ2-1; D is unclear. The germline V gene encodes CDR1 LGHNA and CDR2 YSLEER. V dropped 2 bases and J dropped 4 bases, with 15 bases sitting between them. The CDR3 has 16 residues. CDR3 in DNA: TGCGCCAGCAGCCAAACCCAGGCCCGTCTATACAATGAGCAGTTCTTC. This encodes CASSQTQARLYNEQFF.